This entry is about one T cell receptor beta chain. The repertoire was sequenced with immunoSEQ multiplex PCR; TCRdb's copy has only in-frame clones and lacks some. The sample records about 100,000 clones, 85% to 90% being singletons. This record comes from a study of T cell responses to AZD1222 COVID-19 vaccine. V lost 5 bases to trimming and J lost 0 bases, with 16 bases between them. Germline CDR1 reads SGHTA; CDR2 reads FQGNSA. The CDR3 spans 16 residues. This sample comprised peripheral blood, obtained on day 0 of AZD1222 vaccination. This clonotype was sampled from an adult in good health. V is TRBV7-2 and J is TRBJ1-2; tentative D call: TRBD1 (5 bases). The CDR3 DNA reads as TGTGCCAGCAGCCCGATGGAGGGGTCCACTAACTATGGCTACACCTTC. Translated: CASSPMEGSTNYGYTF.